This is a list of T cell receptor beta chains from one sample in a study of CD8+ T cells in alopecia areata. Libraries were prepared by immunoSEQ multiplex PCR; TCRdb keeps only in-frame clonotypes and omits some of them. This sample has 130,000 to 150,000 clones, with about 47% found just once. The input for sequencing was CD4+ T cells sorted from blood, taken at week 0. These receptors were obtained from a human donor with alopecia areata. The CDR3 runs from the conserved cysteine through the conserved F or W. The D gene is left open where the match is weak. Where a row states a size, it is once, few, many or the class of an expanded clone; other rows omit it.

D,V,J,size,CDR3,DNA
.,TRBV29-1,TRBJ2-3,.,CNPLAGLRRLSTDTQYF,TGCAACCCCCTCGCGGGCCTCAGGCGATTGAGCACAGATACGCAGTATTTT
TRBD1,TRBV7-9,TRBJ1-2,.,CASSLVGQEGYGYTF,TGTGCCAGCAGCTTAGTCGGACAGGAGGGCTATGGCTACACCTTC
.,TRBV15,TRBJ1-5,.,CATSRGVQTNQPQHF,TGTGCCACCAGCAGAGGGGTACAAACCAATCAGCCCCAGCATTTT
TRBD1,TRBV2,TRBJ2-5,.,CASSPDRGGETQYF,TGTGCCAGCAGCCCGGACAGGGGGGGAGAGACCCAGTACTTC
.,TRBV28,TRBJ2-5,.,CASSSAMVQETQYF,TGTGCCAGCAGTTCCGCTATGGTCCAAGAGACCCAGTACTTC
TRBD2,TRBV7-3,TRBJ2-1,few,CASAPVLAGGRHEQFF,TGTGCCAGCGCCCCCGTCCTAGCGGGAGGTCGCCATGAGCAGTTCTTC
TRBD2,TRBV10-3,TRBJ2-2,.,CAITSGLGYAGELFF,TGTGCCATCACCTCGGGACTAGGTTACGCCGGGGAGCTGTTTTTT
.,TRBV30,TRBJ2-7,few,CAWSVGGSLHEQYF,TGTGCCTGGAGTGTAGGTGGGAGTCTCCACGAGCAGTACTTC
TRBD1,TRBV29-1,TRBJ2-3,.,CSATGGIDTQYF,TGCAGCGCGACAGGGGGCATAGATACGCAGTATTTT
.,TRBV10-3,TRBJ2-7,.,CAISESSGGGTGSHEQYF,TGTGCCATCAGTGAGTCCTCGGGGGGCGGGACAGGTTCCCACGAGCAGTACTTC
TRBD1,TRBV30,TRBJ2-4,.,CAWTLGQVQNIQYF,TGTGCCTGGACATTGGGACAGGTCCAAAACATTCAGTACTTC
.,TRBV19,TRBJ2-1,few,CASSIEAAAYNEQFF,TGTGCCAGTAGTATAGAGGCGGCCGCCTACAATGAGCAGTTCTTC
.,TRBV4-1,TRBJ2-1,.,CASSTIWQYNEQFF,TGCGCCAGCAGTACCATCTGGCAATACAATGAGCAGTTCTTC
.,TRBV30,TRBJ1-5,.,CAWRGGNNQPQHF,TGTGCCTGGAGGGGGGGGAACAATCAGCCCCAGCATTTT
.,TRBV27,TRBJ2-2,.,CASRGEWGTGELFF,TGTGCCAGTAGGGGCGAATGGGGAACCGGGGAGCTGTTTTTT
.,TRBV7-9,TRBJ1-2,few,CASSLQDIYGYTF,TGTGCCAGCAGCCTCCAGGACATCTATGGCTACACCTTC
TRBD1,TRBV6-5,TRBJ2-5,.,CASSPGQGARETQYF,TGTGCCAGCAGTCCCGGCCAGGGGGCGAGAGAGACCCAGTACTTC
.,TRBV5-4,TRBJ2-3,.,CASSLVDTQYF,TGTGCCAGCAGCTTGGTAGATACGCAGTATTTT
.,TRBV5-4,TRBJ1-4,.,CASSHDNEKLFF,TGTGCCAGCAGCCATGATAATGAAAAACTGTTTTTT
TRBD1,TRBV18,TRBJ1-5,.,CASSRQGDQPQHF,TGTGCCAGCTCACGACAGGGGGATCAGCCCCAGCATTTT
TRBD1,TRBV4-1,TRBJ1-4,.,CASSQVQGFGATNEKLFF,TGCGCCAGCAGCCAAGTACAGGGGTTCGGGGCAACTAATGAAAAACTGTTTTTT
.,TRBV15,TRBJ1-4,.,CATSRDGGIEKLFF,TGTGCCACCAGCAGAGACGGAGGGATTGAAAAACTGTTTTTT
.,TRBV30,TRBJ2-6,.,CAWSVRQGAGANVLTF,TGTGCCTGGAGTGTACGGCAGGGCGCCGGGGCCAACGTCCTGACTTTC
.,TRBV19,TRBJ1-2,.,CASSIDGTRGSGYTF,TGTGCCAGTAGTATTGATGGGACCCGGGGTAGTGGCTACACCTTC
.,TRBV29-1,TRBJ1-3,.,CSVVGEGNTIYF,TGCAGCGTTGTCGGGGAGGGAAACACCATATATTTT
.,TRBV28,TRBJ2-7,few,CASSWETSLIYEQYF,TGTGCCAGCAGTTGGGAGACTTCATTGATTTACGAGCAGTACTTC
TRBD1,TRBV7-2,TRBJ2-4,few,CASTPPWDSKNIQYF,TGTGCCAGCACCCCCCCCTGGGACAGTAAAAACATTCAGTACTTC
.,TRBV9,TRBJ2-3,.,CASSPGLNTDTQYF,TGTGCCAGCAGCCCTGGGCTGAACACAGATACGCAGTATTTT
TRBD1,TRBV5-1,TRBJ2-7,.,CASSYGQGYEQYF,TGCGCCAGCAGCTACGGACAGGGCTACGAGCAGTACTTC
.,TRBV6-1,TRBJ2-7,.,CASSGIMGWIKYEQYF,TGTGCCAGCAGTGGGATCATGGGGTGGATCAAATACGAGCAGTACTTC
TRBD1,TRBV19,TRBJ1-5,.,CASSPRDRVSNQPQHF,TGTGCCAGTAGTCCCCGGGACAGGGTATCGAATCAGCCCCAGCATTTT
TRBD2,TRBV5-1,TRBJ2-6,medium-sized,CASRAGPTNSGANVLTF,TGCGCCAGCAGAGCGGGACCGACGAACTCTGGGGCCAACGTCCTGACTTTC
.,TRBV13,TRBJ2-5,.,CASSLGAGPETQYF,TGTGCCAGCAGCTTAGGGGCAGGCCCAGAGACCCAGTACTTC
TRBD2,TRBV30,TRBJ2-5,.,CAWSGLAGEETQYF,TGTGCCTGGAGCGGACTAGCGGGGGAAGAGACCCAGTACTTC
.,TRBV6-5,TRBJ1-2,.,CASSPTGTLYGYTF,TGTGCCAGCAGTCCCACGGGGACACTTTATGGCTACACCTTC
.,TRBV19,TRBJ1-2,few,CASSPAGVGARGYTF,TGTGCCAGTAGCCCCGCGGGGGTCGGGGCAAGAGGCTACACCTTC
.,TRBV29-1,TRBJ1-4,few,CSVEESGTSNEKLFF,TGCAGCGTTGAAGAGTCCGGGACAAGTAATGAAAAACTGTTTTTT
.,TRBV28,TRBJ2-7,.,CATFDLGHEQYF,TGTGCCACCTTTGACCTGGGGCACGAGCAGTACTTC
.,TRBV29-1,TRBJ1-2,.,CSIIQDGMEGYGYTF,TGCAGCATAATCCAAGACGGAATGGAGGGCTATGGCTACACCTTC
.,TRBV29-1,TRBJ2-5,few,CSVTTGSQETQYF,TGCAGCGTGACTACAGGGAGCCAAGAGACCCAGTACTTC
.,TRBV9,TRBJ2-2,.,CASSVAGHPGELFF,TGTGCCAGCAGCGTAGCGGGTCACCCCGGGGAGCTGTTTTTT
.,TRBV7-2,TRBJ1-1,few,CASSQDGNTEAFF,TGTGCCAGCAGCCAGGACGGAAACACTGAAGCTTTCTTT
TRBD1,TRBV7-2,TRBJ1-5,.,CASSLEARQGDQPQHF,TGTGCCAGCAGCTTAGAGGCCCGACAGGGGGACCAGCCCCAGCATTTT
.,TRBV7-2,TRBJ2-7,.,CASSAAQSGEQYF,TGTGCCAGCAGCGCTGCACAGTCGGGCGAGCAGTACTTC
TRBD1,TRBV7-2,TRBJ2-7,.,CASSTGTGNYEQYF,TGTGCCAGCAGCACGGGGACAGGAAACTACGAGCAGTACTTC
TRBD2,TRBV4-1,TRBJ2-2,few,CASSRFSGIDAGELFF,TGCGCCAGCAGCCGGTTTAGCGGGATTGACGCCGGGGAGCTGTTTTTT